This TCR beta chain came from a study of OX40 agonist ivuxolimab in advanced cancers. Overall study: Ivuxolimab was administered intravenously to patients at 0.01 to 10 mg/kg every 2 weeks. Partial responses were seen in three patients, one with hepatocellular carcinoma and two with cutaneous melanoma. Study outcomes and limitations: In a subset of nonresponders, normalized T-cell clonal expansion was also low.

This clone was seen a handful of times. As yet, its antigen is unknown. Repertoires were generated with immunoSEQ multiplex PCR, while TCRdb's copy carries only in-frame clones and drops some. The sample holds approximately 40,000 clones; 85% to 90% are singletons and the top ten take about 13%. Germline V gene data show CDR1 as MNHEY and CDR2 as SMNVEV (reference sequence). The V end was cut by 3 bases, the J end by 1 base, with 6 bases between. There are 13 residues in the CDR3. The clonotype was recovered from an adult with an advanced solid tumor such as melanoma, head and neck, liver or kidney cancer. The specimen was CD4+ or CD8+ T cells sorted from blood, collected in a trial of the OX40 agonist ivuxolimab. This chain uses TRBV27 with TRBJ1-1; D may be TRBD1 (5 bases). The CDR3 sequence is CASSLGQNTEAFF. The CDR3 DNA is TGTGCCAGCAGTTTGGGGCAGAACACTGAAGCTTTCTTT.